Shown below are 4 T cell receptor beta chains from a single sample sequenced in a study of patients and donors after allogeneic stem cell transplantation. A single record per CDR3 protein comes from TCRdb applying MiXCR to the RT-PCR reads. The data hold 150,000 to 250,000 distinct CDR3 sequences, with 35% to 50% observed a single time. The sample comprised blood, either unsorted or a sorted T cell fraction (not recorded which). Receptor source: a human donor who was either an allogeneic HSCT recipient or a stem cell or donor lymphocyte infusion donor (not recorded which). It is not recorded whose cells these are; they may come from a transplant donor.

The CDR3 reads CASSYLDRDRGPIGYGYTF. CDR3 in DNA: TGTGCCAGCAGTTATCTCGACCGGGACAGGGGGCCCATTGGCTATGGCTACACCTTC. The V and J genes are TRBV6-5 and TRBJ1-2, with TRBD1 matching 12 bases. Germline-derived CDR1 and CDR2 are MNHEY and SVGAGI. The CDR3 is 19 amino acids. The trim removed 3 bases at V and 4 bases at J, leaving 15 bases unmatched.

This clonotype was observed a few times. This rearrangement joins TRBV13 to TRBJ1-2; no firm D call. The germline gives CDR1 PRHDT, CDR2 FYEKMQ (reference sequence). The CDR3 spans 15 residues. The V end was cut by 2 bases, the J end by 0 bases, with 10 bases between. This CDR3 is CASSLTTEPNYGYTF. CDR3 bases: TGTGCCAGCAGCTTAACGACGGAGCCTAACTATGGCTACACCTTC. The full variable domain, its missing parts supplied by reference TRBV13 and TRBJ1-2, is AAGVIQSPRHLIKEKRETATLKCYPIPRHDTVYWYQQGPGQDPQFLISFYEKMQSDKGSIPDRFSAQQFSDYHSELNMSSLELGDSALYFCASSLTTEPNYGYTFGSGTRLTVV.

In DNA, the CDR3 is TGTGCCAGCAGTTCCCGGGACGGCTATGGCTACACCTTC. Translation gives CASSSRDGYGYTF. The chain has TRBV2 and TRBJ1-2; a weak D match, TRBD1 (5 bases). From germline, CDR1 is SNHLY and CDR2 FYNNEI. The CDR3 sequence is 13 residues long. The V end lost 5 bases, the J end lost 4 bases, and 11 bases lay between the germline ends.

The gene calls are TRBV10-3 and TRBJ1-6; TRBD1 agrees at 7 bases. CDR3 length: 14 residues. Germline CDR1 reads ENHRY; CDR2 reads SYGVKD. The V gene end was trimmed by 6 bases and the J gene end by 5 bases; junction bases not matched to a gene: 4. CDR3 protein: CAISRGQDNSPLHF. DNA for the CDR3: TGTGCCATCAGCCGAGGACAGGATAATTCACCCCTCCACTTT.